This TCR beta chain is drawn from a study of cytomegalovirus exposure and HLA in healthy donors. In the study overall: Out of about 190 million T cells, an earlier analysis found fewer than 140 million unique TCR beta sequences in total. Within an early data release were approximately 85 million unique TCRs drawn from HLA-typed donors. Findings and caveats of the study: Within the data, a cluster of highly shared sequence variants was likely a sequencing artifact.

Comments on this clone: Its antigen is undetermined.

Losses at the gene ends were 1 base for V and 5 bases for J; bases not matched to a gene: 15. The CDR3 is made up of 18 amino acids. Per the germline V gene, CDR1 is GTSNPN and CDR2 is SVGIG (reference sequence). Primers for the PCR totalled 60 Vbeta and 13 Jbeta. Clones were sequenced by immunoSEQ multiplex PCR, and TCRdb holds only the in-frame ones, with some missing. The sample records about 190,000 clones, about three quarters being singletons. Sequencing used PBMCs. The chain carries TRBV30 and TRBJ2-1; 9 bases match TRBD1. The TCR originated in a woman in her 40s in good health and CMV-seronegative. The DNA of the CDR3 is TGTGCCTGGAGTGAAAACAGGGGGCGCGGATTGCTAAACAATGAGCAGTTCTTC. Its translation is CAWSENRGRGLLNNEQFF.